The 24 T cell receptor beta chains below come from one sample, sequenced in a study of technical replicates of blood from a handful of donors. Clones were sequenced by immunoSEQ multiplex PCR, and TCRdb holds only the in-frame ones, with some missing. This sample has some 70,000 clones; around nine tenths occur once, and the top ten carry roughly 0.4%. Sequenced sample: T cells isolated from PBMCs. Receptors were obtained from a human donor in good health.

J is TRBJ2-5 and V is TRBV4-2; unclear D gene. Germline V gene sequence: CDR1 LGHNA, CDR2 YNFKEQ. The CDR3 length is 14 residues. V lost 1 base, J lost 5 bases, and 11 bases lay in between. In DNA form, the CDR3 reads TGTGCCAGCAGCCAAGTAACTGAAAGTGAGACCCAGTACTTC. It codes for CASSQVTESETQYF.

The rearrangement joins TRBV28 to TRBJ1-4, with 8 bases matching TRBD1. Germline assignment: CDR1 MDHEN and CDR2 SYDVKM. The trim removed 4 bases at V and 4 bases at J, leaving 5 bases unmatched. This CDR3 contains 15 residues. The CDR3 region is CASSYGQGINEKLFF. In DNA form, the CDR3 reads TGTGCCAGCAGTTACGGACAGGGAATTAATGAAAAACTGTTTTTT.

This clone was seen a single time. The rearrangement uses TRBV28 and TRBJ1-5; D remains ambiguous. V was pared by 5 bases and J by 8 bases, with 19 bases between. CDR3 length equals 15 residues. CDR1 MDHEN and CDR2 SYDVKM come from the germline V gene. This chain's CDR3 is CASSLSGSSGEPQHF. CDR3 DNA: TGTGCCAGCAGTCTCTCGGGGTCTAGCGGCGAGCCCCAGCATTTT.

This clone came up a few times. This sequence joins TRBV2 and TRBJ1-1; D gene uncertain. CDR3 length: 15 residues. The V end was cut by 4 bases, the J end by 3 bases, with 15 bases between. Germline-derived CDR1 and CDR2 are SNHLY and FYNNEI. The CDR3 coding sequence is TGTGCCAGCAGTGGGGTCGGGGAGTTGGACACTGAAGCTTTCTTT. Its protein product is CASSGVGELDTEAFF.

CDR3 residues: CASSLGQNTGELFF. CDR3 coding DNA: TGCGCCAGCAGCCTAGGACAGAACACCGGGGAGCTGTTTTTT. The gene calls are TRBV5-1 and TRBJ2-2; a possible D gene is TRBD1 (5 bases). Trimming stripped 4 bases from V and 1 base from J, with 8 bases between. From germline, CDR1 is SGHRS and CDR2 YFSETQ. The length of the CDR3 is 14 residues.

The chain couples TRBV25-1 to TRBJ2-3, with a possible D match to TRBD2 (6 bases). V lost 6 bases, J lost 2 bases, and 15 bases lay in between. This CDR3 is 15 amino acids long. Germline CDR1 and CDR2: MGHDK and SYGVNS. CDR3 amino acids: CASSEPGLLTDTQYF. As DNA, the CDR3 is TGTGCCAGCAGCGAACCGGGACTTCTCACAGATACGCAGTATTTT.

This chain joins TRBV10-3 and TRBJ1-2, with 9 bases matching TRBD1. The CDR3 is 14 amino acids. Losses at the gene ends were 9 bases for V and 8 bases for J; bases not matched to a gene: 13. From germline, CDR1 is ENHRY and CDR2 SYGVKD. The CDR3 DNA reads as TGTGCCATAGCCTGGGACAGGGAGACTGAAGGCTACACCTTC. This sequence encodes CAIAWDRETEGYTF.

This rearrangement joins TRBV4-1 to TRBJ2-5; D is possibly TRBD2 (5 bases). The CDR3 has 15 residues. Germline CDR1 is MGHRA and CDR2 is YSYEKL. Trimming took 1 base from V and 4 from J, leaving 13 bases between them. The CDR3 loop reads CASSQVGLAGETQYF. The CDR3 coding sequence is TGCGCCAGCAGCCAAGTTGGCCTAGCCGGAGAGACCCAGTACTTC.

The chain has TRBV27 and TRBJ2-2; 8 bases map to TRBD1. V dropped 2 bases and J dropped 5; count of bases not matched to a gene: 7. The CDR3 extends over 16 amino acids. Germline V gene sequence: CDR1 MNHEY, CDR2 SMNVEV (reference sequence). The CDR3 loop reads CASSLGGTGVTGELFF. The CDR3 DNA is TGTGCCAGCAGTTTAGGGGGGACAGGCGTAACCGGGGAGCTGTTTTTT.

This chain joins TRBV28 and TRBJ1-5; a weak D match, TRBD1 (5 bases). Germline CDR1 is MDHEN and CDR2 is SYDVKM. Deletions cut 6 bases from V and 2 bases from J, with 14 bases between. The CDR3 consists of 15 residues. As DNA, the CDR3 is TGTGCCAGCAGCCCCGGGGGATATCGCAATCAGCCCCAGCATTTT. Translated, it gives CASSPGGYRNQPQHF. Variable domain in full (rest from reference TRBV28 and TRBJ1-5): DVKVTQSSRYLVKRTGEKVFLECVQDMDHENMFWYRQDPGLGLRLIYFSYDVKMKEKGDIPEGYSVSREKKERFSLILESASTNQTSMYLCASSPGGYRNQPQHFGDGTRLSIL.

The chain links TRBV9 to TRBJ1-1; D not certain. This CDR3 contains 14 residues. Per the germline V gene, CDR1 is SGDLS and CDR2 is YYNGEE. Trimming removed 3 bases at V and 1 base at J, with 10 bases between. CDR3 amino acids: CASSGHTGNTEAFF. The DNA for the CDR3 is TGTGCCAGCAGCGGTCACACGGGGAACACTGAAGCTTTCTTT.

The chain is built from TRBV11-2 and TRBJ2-7, with TRBD2 as a possible D gene (6 bases). The CDR3 is 14 residues long. Trimming stripped 1 base from V and 2 bases from J, with 9 bases between. Germline V gene lookup returns CDR1 SGHAT and CDR2 FQNNGV. The chain's CDR3 is CASSLGGTPYEQYF. As DNA, the CDR3 is TGTGCCAGCAGCTTAGGCGGGACCCCCTACGAGCAGTACTTC. The complete variable domain, with remaining parts taken from reference TRBV11-2 and TRBJ2-7, reads EAGVAQSPRYKIIEKRQSVAFWCNPISGHATLYWYQQILGQGPKLLIQFQNNGVVDDSQLPKDRFSAERLKGVDSTLKIQPAKLEDSAVYLCASSLGGTPYEQYFGPGTRLTVT.

The chain is built from TRBV29-1 and TRBJ2-2; TRBD1 might be the D (6 bases). CDR1 SQVTM and CDR2 ANQGSEA come from the germline V gene. The V end lost 7 bases, the J end lost 5 bases, and 11 bases lay between the germline ends. This CDR3 spans 12 amino acids. CDR3 bases: TGCAGCGCCGTGACAGGAACCGGGGAGCTGTTTTTT. Amino acids: CSAVTGTGELFF.

The V and J genes are TRBV11-3 and TRBJ1-1, with D perhaps matching TRBD1 (5 bases). The V and J ends lost 1 base and 4 bases respectively, with 13 bases between them. CDR3 length equals 15 residues. Germline V CDR1 and CDR2: SGHNT, YENEEA. In nucleotides, the CDR3 is TGTGCCAGCAGCTTAGGAATAGGGGATAGCACTGAAGCTTTCTTT. Translation gives CASSLGIGDSTEAFF. The whole variable domain, remainder taken from reference TRBV11-3 and TRBJ1-1, is EAGVVQSPRYKIIEKKQPVAFWCNPISGHNTLYWYLQNLGQGPELLIRYENEEAVDDSQLPKDRFSAERLKGVDSTLKIQPAELGDSAVYLCASSLGIGDSTEAFFGQGTRLTVV.

This sequence joins TRBV7-9 and TRBJ2-1; D unclear. V lost 7 bases and J 0 bases, leaving 16 bases between the germline ends. The CDR3 runs 16 residues. Germline loops: CDR1 SEHNR, CDR2 FQNEAQ (reference sequence). CDR3 protein: CASIFVGASSYNEQFF. In DNA, the CDR3 is TGTGCCAGCATATTCGTCGGCGCTAGCTCCTACAATGAGCAGTTCTTC.

This clone has only a few counts. The chain employs TRBV9 and TRBJ1-1; TRBD1 agrees at 7 bases. J lost 0 bases, V lost 6 bases, and 5 bases had no gene match. Germline V CDR1 and CDR2: SGDLS, YYNGEE. The CDR3 runs to 14 residues. CDR3 DNA sequence: TGTGCCAGCACCTTGACAGGGCTGAACACTGAAGCTTTCTTT. Translated: CASTLTGLNTEAFF.

The gene calls are TRBV2 and TRBJ1-3, with D unclear. Germline-derived CDR1 and CDR2 are SNHLY and FYNNEI. This CDR3 is 15 amino acids long. V was shortened by 9 bases and J by 0 bases, with 15 bases between the two germline ends. The CDR3 here is CASTSRPPSGNTIYF. The CDR3 coding sequence is TGTGCCAGTACGAGCAGGCCACCCTCTGGAAACACCATATATTTT.

This chain joins TRBV10-3 and TRBJ2-1; 7 bases are shared with TRBD2. The CDR3 length is 16 residues. With 9 bases clipped from V and 7 bases from J, the junction kept 18 bases outside the gene matches. Germline V CDR1 and CDR2: ENHRY, SYGVKD. The CDR3 nucleotides read TGTGCCATTACCTCCACCCGGACTAGTATAGGGAATGAGCAGTTCTTC. Translating it yields CAITSTRTSIGNEQFF.

The chain links TRBV12-2 to TRBJ2-5; the table's D gene call, TRBD2, was not cross checked with the DNA. TRBV12-2 is a pseudogene. CDR3 length equals 17 residues. CDR3 sequence (DNA): TGTGCAAGTCGCTTCCGGGGACTAGCGGGAGGTAAAAAGACCCAGTACTTC. Its protein product is CASRFRGLAGGKKTQYF.

The chain recombines TRBV6-6 with TRBJ1-5; D is possibly TRBD1 (6 bases). This CDR3 comprises 16 residues. Looked up from germline, CDR1 is MNHNY and CDR2 is SVGAGI (reference sequence). Trimming pared 0 bases from V and 7 bases from J, leaving 16 bases between. This CDR3 is CASSYSRGSGLQPQHF. CDR3 DNA sequence: TGTGCCAGCAGTTACTCGAGGGGGAGTGGGCTGCAGCCCCAGCATTTT.

The CDR3, as DNA: TGTGCCAGCAGCGGGGGGACAGGGGCGTCCTACGAGCAGTACTTC. Its translation is CASSGGTGASYEQYF. The V gene is TRBV9, the J gene TRBJ2-7; 10 bases fit TRBD1. V gave up 3 bases and J gave up 1 base; unmatched junction bases: 4. Germline V gives CDR1 SGDLS, CDR2 YYNGEE. The CDR3 spans 15 residues.

J is TRBJ2-5 and V is TRBV30, with D perhaps TRBD1 (5 bases). Germline CDR1 and CDR2: GTSNPN and SVGIG (reference sequence). With 4 bases removed from V and 7 bases from J, the gap between germline ends came to 19 bases. This CDR3 region has 14 residues. The CDR3 DNA reads TGTGCCTGGAACCTAGACAGTTGGGGCGGGACCCAGTACTTC. Its protein is CAWNLDSWGGTQYF.

The chain has TRBV28 and TRBJ1-5, with D unresolved. The V and J ends lost 3 bases and 7 bases respectively, with 7 bases between them. Germline assignment: CDR1 MDHEN and CDR2 SYDVKM. The CDR3 is 12 residues long. In DNA, the CDR3 is TGTGCCAGCAGTTTGATGAGACAGCCCCAGCATTTT. This sequence encodes CASSLMRQPQHF. Together with reference TRBV28 and TRBJ1-5, the CDR3 gives the full variable domain: DVKVTQSSRYLVKRTGEKVFLECVQDMDHENMFWYRQDPGLGLRLIYFSYDVKMKEKGDIPEGYSVSREKKERFSLILESASTNQTSMYLCASSLMRQPQHFGDGTRLSIL.

This chain connects TRBV9 to TRBJ1-4; D is uncertain. The V end lost 4 bases, the J end lost 3 bases, and 13 bases lay between the germline ends. The CDR3 has 15 residues. Germline V CDR1 and CDR2: SGDLS, YYNGEE. Here the CDR3 reads CASSLRREANEKLFF. CDR3 bases: TGTGCCAGCAGCCTAAGGAGGGAGGCTAATGAAAAACTGTTTTTT.